A single sample is the source of the 8 T cell receptor beta chains below, sequenced in a study of blood T cell repertoires in COVID-19. Sequenced by immunoSEQ multiplex PCR; TCRdb stores in-frame clones only, minus some. Here the sample spans tens of thousands of clones, roughly 80% being singletons. Input material: peripheral blood. Receptors were obtained from a human donor in a cohort sampled during active or convalescent COVID-19.

The chain employs TRBV6-6 and TRBJ1-1, with a tentative D call TRBD1 (5 bases). Trimming pared 11 bases from V and 4 bases from J, leaving 11 bases between. This CDR3 comprises 11 residues. Germline V CDR1 and CDR2: MNHNY, SVGAGI (reference sequence). In DNA, the CDR3 is TGTGCCGCACGGGACTTCACTGAAGCTTTCTTT. Its translation is CAARDFTEAFF.

V is TRBV29-1 and J is TRBJ1-5; 8 bases fit TRBD1. With 7 bases clipped from V and 6 bases from J, the junction kept 8 bases outside the gene matches. This CDR3 is 13 amino acids long. Germline loops: CDR1 SQVTM, CDR2 ANQGSEA. The CDR3 region has the DNA TGCAGCGCCACGACAGGGGCCGGTCAGCCCCAGCATTTT. The encoded protein is CSATTGAGQPQHF.

The chain combines TRBV5-1 with TRBJ2-1; maybe TRBD1 (6 bases). The CDR3 length is 15 residues. CDR1 is SGHRS, CDR2 YFSETQ, per germline. Deletions cut 3 bases from V and 5 bases from J, with 15 bases between. CDR3 nucleotides: TGCGCCAGCAGCTCCGCCGGGACATACCACAATGAGCAGTTCTTC. It specifies CASSSAGTYHNEQFF.

This chain connects TRBV11-3 to TRBJ2-2; 7 bases map to TRBD1. CDR3 length equals 16 residues. Germline lookup yields CDR1 SGHNT and CDR2 YENEEA. The V gene end was trimmed by 5 bases and the J gene end by 3 bases; junction bases not matched to a gene: 9. The CDR3 reads CASSPRQGRDTGELFF. The CDR3 bases are TGTGCCAGCAGCCCCCGACAGGGTCGGGACACCGGGGAGCTGTTTTTT.

This clone was observed a single time. The chain carries TRBV7-2 and TRBJ2-2; tentatively, D is TRBD1 (6 bases). The CDR3 totals 15 residues. Deletions cut 10 bases from V and 0 bases from J, with 15 bases between. Germline lookup yields CDR1 SGHTA and CDR2 FQGNSA. CDR3 nucleotides: TGTGCCACCAGACCCGGGACAACGAACACCGGGGAGCTGTTTTTT. It is translated as CATRPGTTNTGELFF. The complete variable domain, with remaining parts taken from reference TRBV7-2 and TRBJ2-2, reads GAGVSQSPSNKVTEKGKDVELRCDPISGHTALYWYRQSLGQGLEFLIYFQGNSAPDKSGLPSDRFSAERTGGSVSTLTIQRTQQEDSAVYLCATRPGTTNTGELFFGEGSRLTVL.

V usage is TRBV11-1 and J usage is TRBJ2-5; 8 nucleotides line up with TRBD2. The J segment lost 5 bases and the V segment lost 8 bases, leaving 16 bases of the junction unmatched. CDR3 size: 16 residues. Germline-derived CDR1 and CDR2 are SGHAT and FQDESV (reference sequence). CDR3 protein: CASADRGGPGAETQYF. As DNA, the CDR3 is TGTGCCAGCGCCGACCGGGGGGGCCCCGGGGCGGAGACCCAGTACTTC.

This chain links TRBV9 with TRBJ2-3; 10 bases align to TRBD2. V lost 3 bases, J lost 2 bases, and 3 bases stayed unmatched. The CDR3 length is 15 residues. Per the germline V gene, CDR1 is SGDLS and CDR2 is YYNGEE. The CDR3 sequence: CASSGSGGYTDTQYF. CDR3 DNA: TGTGCCAGCAGCGGTAGCGGGGGGTACACAGATACGCAGTATTTT.

This chain links TRBV12-2 with TRBJ1-2; the table names TRBD1, a call not compared with the DNA. TRBV12-2 corresponds to a pseudogene. This CDR3 contains 15 residues. DNA of the CDR3: TGTGCAAGTCGCTTAGCCCAGGGACAGGGAGATGGCTACACCTTC. It encodes CASRLAQGQGDGYTF.